A single T cell receptor (beta chain) is shown here with its context. Primers: 60 Vbeta forward and 13 Jbeta reverse. The method was immunoSEQ multiplex PCR; TCRdb's version includes in-frame clones alone and lacks a portion of them. The sample holds 150,000 to 200,000 clones, about 78% seen once. This sample was taken from a study of cytomegalovirus exposure and HLA in healthy donors. The germline V gene encodes CDR1 GTSNPN and CDR2 SVGIG (reference sequence). V lost 5 bases, J lost 7 bases, and 8 bases stayed unmatched. The CDR3 is 13 residues long. The V gene is TRBV30, the J gene TRBJ1-1, with 9 bases identical to TRBD1. Source material: PBMCs. This clonotype was obtained from a woman in her fifties or sixties in good health and CMV-seropositive. The CDR3 sequence: CAWAQDRGGEAFF. The CDR3 DNA reads TGTGCCTGGGCTCAGGACAGGGGAGGTGAAGCTTTCTTT.